Listed below are T cell receptor beta chains from one sample, sequenced in a study of blood T cell repertoires in COVID-19. Method: immunoSEQ multiplex PCR; TCRdb's copy keeps in-frame clones and lacks some. The sample has around 130,000 clones; over 60% are singletons. Sequencing was done on a sample of peripheral blood. The receptors originated from a middle-aged man with acute or convalescent COVID-19. The CDR3 runs from the conserved cysteine through the conserved F or W. Fields, in order: D gene, clone size, V gene, J gene, CDR3 DNA, CDR3 protein. D genes are given only for firm matches. Size values are once, few and many counts, or a class for expanded clones, and some rows have none.

d_call: NA
clone_size: NA
v_call: TRBV20-1
j_call: TRBJ2-5
cdr3_nt: TGCAGTGCTAGCGGTGGAGAGACCCAGTACTTC
cdr3_aa: CSASGGETQYF

d_call: TRBD2
clone_size: NA
v_call: TRBV12-5
j_call: TRBJ2-1
cdr3_nt: TGTGCTAGTGGTTTCCAAGCGGGGGACAATGAGCAGTTCTTC
cdr3_aa: CASGFQAGDNEQFF

d_call: TRBD1
clone_size: NA
v_call: TRBV2
j_call: TRBJ2-6
cdr3_nt: TGTGCCAGCAGCCGGGACAGGGATCCTGGGGCCAACGTCCTGACTTTC
cdr3_aa: CASSRDRDPGANVLTF

d_call: TRBD1
clone_size: few
v_call: TRBV2
j_call: TRBJ1-5
cdr3_nt: TGTGCCAGCCAAGAAGGGGGCTCGGGTCAGCCCCAGCATTTT
cdr3_aa: CASQEGGSGQPQHF

d_call: NA
clone_size: NA
v_call: TRBV9
j_call: TRBJ2-5
cdr3_nt: TGTGCCAGCAGCGTAATTGGCTCAGAGACCCAGTACTTC
cdr3_aa: CASSVIGSETQYF

d_call: TRBD1
clone_size: NA
v_call: TRBV7-9
j_call: TRBJ2-2
cdr3_nt: TGTGCCAGCAGCCCTACAGGGGTGCTAGTCGGGGAGCTGTTTTTT
cdr3_aa: CASSPTGVLVGELFF

d_call: TRBD1
clone_size: NA
v_call: TRBV5-1
j_call: TRBJ1-6
cdr3_nt: TGCGCCAGCAGCCCACCAGGACAGGGCCAGAGCTCCTATAATTCACCCCTCCACTTT
cdr3_aa: CASSPPGQGQSSYNSPLHF

d_call: NA
clone_size: NA
v_call: TRBV21-1
j_call: TRBJ2-5
cdr3_nt: TGTGCCAGCAGCAAGTCTCGGTTCCAAGAGACCCAGTACTTC
cdr3_aa: CASSKSRFQETQYF

d_call: NA
clone_size: NA
v_call: TRBV6-6
j_call: TRBJ2-4
cdr3_nt: TGTGCCAGCAGTTCCTCTCAGGGAGCCAAAAACATTCAGTACTTC
cdr3_aa: CASSSSQGAKNIQYF

d_call: NA
clone_size: NA
v_call: TRBV3-1/TRBV3-2
j_call: TRBJ2-7
cdr3_nt: TGTGCCAGCAGCCAAGTGACAGGTGAGCAGTACTTC
cdr3_aa: CASSQVTGEQYF